The 32 T cell receptor beta chains given below trace back to one sample, sequenced in a study of blood T cell repertoires in COVID-19. Produced via immunoSEQ multiplex PCR; TCRdb's table is partial and in-frame only. The sample holds fewer than 300,000 clones, roughly 87% seen once. The source material was peripheral blood. These receptors were collected from a man between 18 and 29 years old with active or convalescent COVID-19.

In this sample, this clone turned up a few times. The chain has TRBV4-2 and TRBJ2-5, with 13 bases lining up with TRBD2. Per germline, CDR1 LGHNA and CDR2 YNFKEQ. V gave up 4 bases and J gave up 5 bases; unmatched junction bases: 10. The CDR3 runs 17 residues. CDR3 nucleotides: TGTGCCAGCAGCCCCCGAACTAGCGGGGGGGCCGGTGAGACCCAGTACTTC. This encodes CASSPRTSGGAGETQYF.

This chain connects TRBV6-6 to TRBJ2-1; possibly TRBD2 for D (5 bases). V was clipped by 7 bases and J by 1 base, with 11 bases between them. Looked up from germline, CDR1 is MNHNY and CDR2 is SVGAGI (reference sequence). The CDR3 runs to 14 residues. DNA for the CDR3: TGTGCCAGCACCGTAACGGGGTCCTACAATGAGCAGTTCTTC. It yields the protein CASTVTGSYNEQFF.

The chain has TRBV11-3 and TRBJ2-5; the D gene is possibly TRBD1 (6 bases). This CDR3 has 15 residues. Germline V gene data show CDR1 as SGHNT and CDR2 as YENEEA. V was clipped by 6 bases and J by 1 base, with 15 bases between them. CDR3 loop: CASSMTGQLQETQYF. In DNA, the CDR3 is TGTGCCAGCAGTATGACAGGCCAGCTCCAAGAGACCCAGTACTTC.

The rearrangement uses TRBV6-5 and TRBJ1-5; D gene uncertain. This CDR3 contains 12 residues. Trimming stripped 6 bases from V and 4 bases from J, with 7 bases between. Germline CDR1 MNHEY, CDR2 SVGAGI. CDR3 region: CASRQLNQPQHF. Here the CDR3 DNA reads TGTGCCAGCAGACAGTTGAATCAGCCCCAGCATTTT.

This clone was observed once. The V gene is TRBV7-2, the J gene TRBJ2-3, with D perhaps TRBD2 (6 bases). The CDR3 contains 15 residues. Germline V CDR1 and CDR2: SGHTA, FQGNSA. Trimming pared 3 bases from V and 4 bases from J, leaving 14 bases between. The CDR3 nucleotides read TGTGCCAGCAGCTTCCTAGCGTGGAGAGCAGATACGCAGTATTTT. The encoded protein is CASSFLAWRADTQYF.

The chain recombines TRBV10-3 with TRBJ1-5, with TRBD1 matching 8 bases. This CDR3 has 14 amino acids. J was trimmed by 3 bases and V by 5 bases; bases with no gene match: 3. CDR1 is ENHRY and CDR2 is SYGVKD in the germline V gene. CDR3 sequence (DNA): TGTGCCATCAGTCCGGGACAGGACAATCAGCCCCAGCATTTT. Amino acids: CAISPGQDNQPQHF.

The chain employs TRBV5-1 and TRBJ1-2; D is perhaps TRBD1 (6 bases). From germline, CDR1 is SGHRS and CDR2 YFSETQ. The CDR3 runs to 18 residues. V was cut by 6 bases and J by 5 bases, with 29 bases left in between. This CDR3 reads CASTFAPGTTAGGYGYTF. CDR3 DNA: TGCGCCAGCACCTTTGCACCTGGGACAACCGCCGGAGGATATGGCTACACCTTC.

This clone was counted only a few times. The chain is built from TRBV4-1 and TRBJ2-5; TRBD2 agrees at 8 bases. Germline V gene data show CDR1 as MGHRA and CDR2 as YSYEKL. CDR3 size: 16 residues. V was pared by 1 base and J by 2 bases, with 6 bases of the junction left unmatched. The CDR3 bases are TGCGCCAGCAGCCAAGTACTAACGGGGGGGCAAGAGACCCAGTACTTC. It specifies CASSQVLTGGQETQYF.

This chain connects TRBV5-1 to TRBJ1-4; D is uncertain. The CDR3 spans 15 residues. Trimming left V 4 bases short and J 0 bases short, with 10 bases between. Germline CDR1 is SGHRS and CDR2 is YFSETQ. The CDR3: CASSPWSTTNEKLFF. The CDR3 nucleotides read TGCGCCAGCAGCCCCTGGTCTACAACTAATGAAAAACTGTTTTTT.

Ten or more counts support this clone. The identical CDR3 is also encoded by other nucleotide sequences in the sample. The chain links TRBV6-4 to TRBJ2-2; D may be TRBD1 (5 bases). Trimming shortened V by 0 bases and J by 3 bases, and 5 bases separated the two germline ends. The CDR3 is made up of 14 amino acids. CDR1 is MRHNA, CDR2 SNTAGT, per germline. CDR3 region: CASSDSTDTGELFF. The CDR3 nucleotides are TGTGCCAGCAGTGACTCGACAGACACCGGGGAGCTGTTTTTT.

The J gene is TRBJ2-1, the V gene TRBV7-2, with D perhaps matching TRBD2 (7 bases). The length of the CDR3 is 15 residues. Per germline, CDR1 SGHTA and CDR2 FQGNSA. Between the trimmed V and J ends, which lost 5 bases and 7 bases, there was a span of 18 bases. CDR3 sequence: CASSPWGGPGNEQFF. The DNA for the CDR3 is TGTGCCAGCAGCCCCTGGGGGGGGCCGGGAAATGAGCAGTTCTTC.

V usage is TRBV5-1 and J usage is TRBJ2-1; 7 nucleotides align to TRBD1. Germline values: CDR1 SGHRS, CDR2 YFSETQ. The trim removed 1 base at V and 6 bases at J, leaving 4 bases unmatched. This CDR3 is built from 14 residues. CDR3 bases: TGCGCCAGCAGCTTGAGGGGGCAGCGCAATGAGCAGTTCTTC. Translating it yields CASSLRGQRNEQFF. Using reference TRBV5-1 and TRBJ2-1 for the parts outside the CDR3, the full variable domain is KAGVTQTPRYLIKTRGQQVTLSCSPISGHRSVSWYQQTPGQGLQFLFEYFSETQRNKGNFPGRFSGRQFSNSRSEMNVSTLELGDSALYLCASSLRGQRNEQFFGPGTRLTVL.

The chain carries TRBV2 and TRBJ2-7; D is possibly TRBD2 (7 bases). This CDR3 contains 16 residues. CDR1 SNHLY and CDR2 FYNNEI come from the germline V gene. V lost 3 bases, J lost 2 bases, and 17 bases lay in between. CDR3: CASSDRGGGPTYEQYF. As DNA, the CDR3 is TGTGCCAGCAGTGATAGAGGGGGGGGGCCGACCTACGAGCAGTACTTC.

The chain is built from TRBV21-1 and TRBJ1-4; TRBD1, the table's D call, lacks a check against the DNA. TRBV21-1 is assigned pseudogene status. The CDR3 contains 15 residues. CDR3 amino acids: CASSNPDGTGRKLFF. For the CDR3, the DNA is TGTGCCAGCAGCAATCCGGACGGGACAGGGCGTAAACTGTTTTTT.

This clone has a single count. The chain is built from TRBV5-6 and TRBJ1-6; D perhaps matches TRBD1 (6 bases). The CDR3 runs to 13 residues. Germline V gene data show CDR1 as SGHDT and CDR2 as YYEEEE. Trimming removed 5 bases from V and 10 bases from J, with 13 bases in between. The CDR3 DNA is TGTGCCAGCAGGCAGGGGCTAAACTCACCCCTCCACTTT. Translation gives CASRQGLNSPLHF.

The rearrangement joins TRBV5-1 to TRBJ1-6, with 7 positions matching TRBD1. Germline loops: CDR1 SGHRS, CDR2 YFSETQ. J gave up 5 bases and V 1 base, and 3 bases lay outside the gene matches. CDR3 size: 15 residues. The CDR3 sequence is CASSLRTGDNSPLHF. CDR3 sequence (DNA): TGCGCCAGCAGCTTGCGGACAGGAGATAATTCACCCCTCCACTTT.

V usage is TRBV10-3 and J usage is TRBJ2-3, with a possible D match to TRBD1 (6 bases). The germline V and J ends were trimmed by 6 bases and 2 bases, with 21 bases remaining between them. The CDR3 has 17 residues. CDR1 ENHRY and CDR2 SYGVKD come from the germline V gene. CDR3 sequence reads: CAIRDRASVLNTDTQYF. The CDR3 nucleotides are TGTGCCATCAGGGACAGAGCGTCCGTCCTGAACACAGATACGCAGTATTTT.

This rearrangement joins TRBV6-1 to TRBJ2-2; no clear D. The ends were cut back, 3 bases at V and 4 bases at J, with 9 bases in the middle. Germline V CDR1 and CDR2: MNHNS, SASEGT. CDR3 size: 14 residues. The CDR3 loop is CASSDRQVTGELFF. In DNA form, the CDR3 reads TGTGCCAGCAGTGATCGGCAGGTCACCGGGGAGCTGTTTTTT.

The CDR3 nucleotides are TGTGCCAGTAGTACTCACTGGACAACATCGGGAGCTTTCTTT. Translated, it gives CASSTHWTTSGAFF. The chain combines TRBV19 with TRBJ1-1; possibly TRBD1 for D (5 bases). Germline values: CDR1 LNHDA, CDR2 SQIVND (reference sequence). The CDR3 covers 14 residues. With 4 bases removed from V and 10 bases from J, the gap between germline ends came to 19 bases. The variable domain in full, with the rest retrieved from reference TRBV19 and TRBJ1-1, is DGGITQSPKYLFRKEGQNVTLSCEQNLNHDAMYWYRQDPGQGLRLIYYSQIVNDFQKGDIAEGYSVSREKKESFPLTVTSAQKNPTAFYLCASSTHWTTSGAFFGQGTRLTVV.

The chain recombines TRBV19 with TRBJ1-2, with 7 bases fitting TRBD1. CDR3 length: 13 amino acids. CDR1 and CDR2 from the germline V gene are LNHDA and SQIVND (reference sequence). With 6 bases clipped from V and 2 bases from J, the junction kept 3 bases outside the gene matches. The CDR3 region has the DNA TGTGCCAGTAGCACAGGGGTAAACTATGGCTACACCTTC. Translating gives CASSTGVNYGYTF.

The gene calls are TRBV5-1 and TRBJ2-2; D perhaps matches TRBD2 (5 bases). Germline V gene lookup returns CDR1 SGHRS and CDR2 YFSETQ. V lost 3 bases and J 7 bases, leaving 16 bases between the germline ends. The CDR3 is made up of 15 amino acids. CDR3 sequence reads: CASSSRQPGGGELFF. CDR3 nucleotide sequence: TGCGCCAGCAGCTCCCGACAACCAGGAGGCGGGGAGCTGTTTTTT.

The rearrangement uses TRBV7-9 and TRBJ1-6; 9 bases agree with TRBD1. The V gene's germline CDR1 is SEHNR and CDR2 FQNEAQ (reference sequence). Germline trimming cut 5 bases from V and 11 bases from J; bases unmatched to any gene: 4. CDR3 size: 13 residues. The chain's CDR3 is CASSPRTGAPLHF. For the CDR3, the DNA is TGTGCCAGCAGCCCTCGGACAGGGGCACCCCTCCACTTT. Drawing the rest from reference TRBV7-9 and TRBJ1-6, the complete variable domain is DTGVSQNPRHKITKRGQNVTFRCDPISEHNRLYWYRQTLGQGPEFLTYFQNEAQLEKSRLLSDRFSAERPKGSFSTLEIQRTEQGDSAMYLCASSPRTGAPLHFGNGTRLTVT.

The V and J genes are TRBV10-3 and TRBJ1-5; D is perhaps TRBD1 (5 bases). CDR1 and CDR2 (germline): ENHRY, SYGVKD. Trimming removed 3 bases at V and 5 bases at J, with 11 bases between. The length of the CDR3 is 14 residues. The CDR3 here is CAISEQSGYQPQHF. The CDR3, as DNA: TGTGCCATCAGTGAACAGTCAGGGTATCAGCCCCAGCATTTT.

This clone was picked up one time. This chain links TRBV27 with TRBJ1-2; D may be TRBD1 (6 bases). V gave up 10 bases and J gave up 1 base, with 10 bases separating them. Germline assignment: CDR1 MNHEY and CDR2 SMNVEV (reference sequence). This CDR3 has 12 amino acids. CDR3 in amino acids: CATGRGNYGYTF. The CDR3, as DNA: TGTGCCACGGGCAGGGGTAACTATGGCTACACCTTC.

Only one count was recorded for this clone. This rearrangement joins TRBV7-9 to TRBJ2-7, with 10 bases aligning to TRBD1. V trimming: 1 base; J trimming: 4 bases; junction bases outside the gene matches: 4. Germline V gene sequence: CDR1 SEHNR, CDR2 FQNEAQ (reference sequence). The CDR3 length is 15 residues. CDR3 region: CASSLGQGADYEQYF. For the CDR3, the DNA is TGTGCCAGCAGCTTAGGACAGGGGGCGGATTACGAGCAGTACTTC.

V is TRBV4-3 and J is TRBJ2-5; 7 bases map to TRBD1. The length of the CDR3 is 14 residues. Germline loops: CDR1 LGHNA, CDR2 YSLEER. V trimming: 3 bases; J trimming: 2 bases; junction bases outside the gene matches: 3. CDR3 sequence: CASSHTGQQETQYF. The DNA of the CDR3 is TGCGCCAGCAGCCACACGGGACAGCAAGAGACCCAGTACTTC.

The chain combines TRBV28 with TRBJ2-7; D call uncertain. Per germline, CDR1 MDHEN and CDR2 SYDVKM. CDR3 length: 11 residues. Trimming removed 5 bases at V and 5 bases at J, with 7 bases between. The CDR3 is CASSDTHEQYF. Written as DNA, the CDR3 is TGTGCCAGCAGTGACACCCACGAGCAGTACTTC.

The chain employs TRBV13 and TRBJ1-4, with TRBD1 identical over 9 bases. The germline V gene has CDR1 PRHDT and CDR2 FYEKMQ (reference sequence). Germline trimming cut 5 bases from V and 4 bases from J; bases unmatched to any gene: 8. The CDR3 extends over 16 amino acids. The chain's CDR3 is CASSTSGTGINEKLFF. The CDR3 DNA sequence: TGTGCCAGCAGCACGTCGGGGACAGGGATTAATGAAAAACTGTTTTTT.

The CDR3 bases are TGTGCCAGCAGACCGGGACTAGCGGGGGGAAAGCAGTACTTC. It is translated as CASRPGLAGGKQYF. The J gene is TRBJ2-7, the V gene TRBV27; TRBD2 matches 15 bases. In germline, CDR1 is MNHEY, CDR2 SMNVEV (reference sequence). The CDR3 extends over 14 amino acids. The V segment lost 6 bases and the J segment 8 bases; nucleotides outside the gene matches: 5.

There are a few counts of this clone. J is TRBJ2-1 and V is TRBV15, with 9 bases identical to TRBD1. V trimming: 1 base; J trimming: 8 bases; junction bases outside the gene matches: 12. The CDR3 length is 17 residues. Per germline, CDR1 LNHNV and CDR2 YYDKDF (reference sequence). CDR3 amino acids: CATSRGHGTGSFDEQFF. As DNA, the CDR3 is TGTGCCACCAGCAGAGGGCACGGGACAGGGTCTTTCGATGAGCAGTTCTTC.

The V call is TRBV7-8, the J call TRBJ1-2; 7 bases map to TRBD1. The CDR3 runs 13 residues. Germline values: CDR1 SGHVS, CDR2 FQNEAQ. V lost 4 bases, J lost 8 bases, and 7 bases stayed unmatched. Here the CDR3 DNA reads TGTGCCAGCAGCTACGACCAGGGGGTCGGCTACACCTTC. Its translation is CASSYDQGVGYTF.

The CDR3 reads CASGQAGEQYF. The CDR3 DNA is TGTGCTAGTGGCCAAGCAGGCGAGCAGTACTTC. The chain is built from TRBV12-5 and TRBJ2-7, with D unclear. V dropped 6 bases and J dropped 6 bases, with 9 bases sitting between them. Germline CDR1 is LGHNT and CDR2 is FRNRAP. The CDR3 sequence is 11 residues long.